This TCR beta chain was identified in a study of T-cell memory formation after mild COVID-19. Findings and caveats of the study: The SARS-CoV-2 specificity of second-wave clones reaching peak at day 37 remained unverified.

Remarks on this clonotype: Its target is not known.

CDR3 size: 15 residues. Germline CDR1 is MNHEY and CDR2 is SVGEGT. V was clipped by 5 bases and J by 5 bases, with 19 bases between them. TCRdb redid the calling of the 5' RACE reads with MiXCR, one entry per CDR3 protein. The sample yields under 150,000 distinct CDR3 sequences, approximately 15% seen once. The sequence came from an adult woman who had mild COVID-19 (a few samples of this study predate the infection). Cell type and time point are not known. This sequence joins TRBV6-2 or TRBV6-3 and TRBJ2-7; D tentatively fits TRBD1 or TRBD2 (5 bases each). The specimen was PBMCs or a T cell subset sorted from them (not recorded which). As DNA, the CDR3 is TGTGCCAGCAGTACGGGGTTAGCTCGAGGGGACGAGCAGTACTTC. Its translation is CASSTGLARGDEQYF.